This note documents a single T cell receptor (beta chain) sequence. Antigen unknown. This sample is part of a study of CD8 T cells in Susac syndrome. Whole-study findings and limits: Individuals included in the TCR sequencing and HLA analysis were acknowledged by the study to be relatively few in number.

Random hexamers were used to reverse transcribe 0.5 to 1 ug of RNA. Amplification of TCR beta CDR3 used immunoSEQ multiplex PCR across 54 Vbeta and 13 Jbeta. TCRdb fed the immunoSEQ multiplex PCR reads into MiXCR, producing one record per CDR3 protein. The sample comprises approximately 180,000 distinct CDR3 sequences, under 97% of which are singletons, and 0.093% rests with the top ten. Trimming took 1 base from V and 5 from J, leaving 15 bases between them. The CDR3 is made up of 16 amino acids. The germline V gene encodes CDR1 SEHNR and CDR2 FQNEAQ (reference sequence). TCR beta from blood CD8+ and CD4+ T cells was sequenced. The authors negatively isolated CD8+ and CD4+ T cells and FACS-enriched TEMRA cells.

The sequence came from a human donor with multiple sclerosis. The sequenced sample was CD4+ T cells from PBMCs. V and J are TRBV7-9 and TRBJ1-5; D remains ambiguous. In nucleotides, the CDR3 is TGTGCCAGCAGCTTAGGAGTGGGGAAGGTGGATCAGCCCCAGCATTTT. Translation: CASSLGVGKVDQPQHF.